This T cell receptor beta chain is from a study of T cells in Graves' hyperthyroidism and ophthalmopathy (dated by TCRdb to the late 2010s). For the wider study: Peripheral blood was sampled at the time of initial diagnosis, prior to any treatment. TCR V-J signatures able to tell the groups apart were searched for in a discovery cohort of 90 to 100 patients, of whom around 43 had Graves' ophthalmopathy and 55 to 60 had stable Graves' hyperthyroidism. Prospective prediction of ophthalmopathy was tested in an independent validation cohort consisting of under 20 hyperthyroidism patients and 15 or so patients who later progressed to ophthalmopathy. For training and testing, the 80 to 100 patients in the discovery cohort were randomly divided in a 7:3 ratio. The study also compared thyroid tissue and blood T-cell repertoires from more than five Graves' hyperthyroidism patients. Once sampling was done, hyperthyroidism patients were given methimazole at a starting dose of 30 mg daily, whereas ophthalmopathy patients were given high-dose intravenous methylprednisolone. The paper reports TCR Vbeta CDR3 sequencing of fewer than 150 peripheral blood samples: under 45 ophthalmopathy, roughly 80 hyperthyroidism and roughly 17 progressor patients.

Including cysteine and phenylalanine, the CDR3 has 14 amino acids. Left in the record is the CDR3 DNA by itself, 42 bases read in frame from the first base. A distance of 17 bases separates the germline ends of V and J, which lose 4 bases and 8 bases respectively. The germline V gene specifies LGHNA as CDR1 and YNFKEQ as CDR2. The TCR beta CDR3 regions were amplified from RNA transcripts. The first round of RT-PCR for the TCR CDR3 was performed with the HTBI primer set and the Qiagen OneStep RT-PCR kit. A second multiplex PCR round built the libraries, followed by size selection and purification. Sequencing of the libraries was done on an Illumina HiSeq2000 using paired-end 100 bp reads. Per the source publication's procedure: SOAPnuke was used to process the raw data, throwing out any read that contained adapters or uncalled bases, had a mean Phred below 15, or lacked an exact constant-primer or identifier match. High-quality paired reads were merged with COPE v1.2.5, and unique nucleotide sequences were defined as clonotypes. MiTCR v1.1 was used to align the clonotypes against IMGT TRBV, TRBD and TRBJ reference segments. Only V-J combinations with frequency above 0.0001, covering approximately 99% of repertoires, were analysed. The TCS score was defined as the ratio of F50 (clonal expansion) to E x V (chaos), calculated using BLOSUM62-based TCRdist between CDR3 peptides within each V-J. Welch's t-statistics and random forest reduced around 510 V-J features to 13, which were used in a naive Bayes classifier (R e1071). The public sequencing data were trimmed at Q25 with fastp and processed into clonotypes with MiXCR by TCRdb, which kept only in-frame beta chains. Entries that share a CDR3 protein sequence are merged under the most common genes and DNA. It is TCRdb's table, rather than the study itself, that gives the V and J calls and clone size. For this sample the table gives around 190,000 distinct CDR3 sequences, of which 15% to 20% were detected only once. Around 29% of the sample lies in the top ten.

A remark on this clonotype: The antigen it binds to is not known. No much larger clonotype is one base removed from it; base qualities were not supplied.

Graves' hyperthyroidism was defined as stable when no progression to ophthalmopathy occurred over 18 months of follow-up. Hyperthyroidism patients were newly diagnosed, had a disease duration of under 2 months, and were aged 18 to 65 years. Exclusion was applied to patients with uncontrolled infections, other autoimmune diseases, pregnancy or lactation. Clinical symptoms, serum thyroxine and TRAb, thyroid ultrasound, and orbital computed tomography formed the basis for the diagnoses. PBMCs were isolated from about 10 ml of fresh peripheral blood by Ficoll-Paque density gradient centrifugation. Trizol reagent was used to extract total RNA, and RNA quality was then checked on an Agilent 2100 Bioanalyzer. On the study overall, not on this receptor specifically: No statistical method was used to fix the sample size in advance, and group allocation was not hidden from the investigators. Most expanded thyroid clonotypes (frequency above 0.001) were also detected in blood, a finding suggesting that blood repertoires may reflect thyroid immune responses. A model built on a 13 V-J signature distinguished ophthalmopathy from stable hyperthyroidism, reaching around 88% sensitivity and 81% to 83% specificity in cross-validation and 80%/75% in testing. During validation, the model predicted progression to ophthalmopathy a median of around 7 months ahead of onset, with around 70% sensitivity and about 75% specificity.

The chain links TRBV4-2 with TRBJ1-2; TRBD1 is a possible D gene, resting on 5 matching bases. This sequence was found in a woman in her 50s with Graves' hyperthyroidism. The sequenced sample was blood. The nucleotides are TGTGCCAGCAGCCCGGGACTGACGGTTGGGGGCTACACCTTC. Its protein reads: CASSPGLTVGGYTF.